The 4 T cell receptor beta chains given below trace back to one sample, sequenced in a study of response to subunit inactivated influenza vaccine. Using its own MiXCR run on the RT-PCR reads, TCRdb lists one record per CDR3 protein. The sample has fewer than 600,000 distinct CDR3 sequences, approximately 7.7% seen once. The sequences come from PBMCs from blood, collected roughly 24 months after vaccination. Receptors originate from a man between 50 and 69 years old who received an inactivated influenza vaccine.

The genes are TRBV7-6 and TRBJ2-2, with 8 bases aligning to TRBD1. V lost 0 bases and J lost 1; bases outside the gene matches: 4. Germline values: CDR1 SGHVS, CDR2 FNYEAQ. The CDR3 runs to 17 residues. The CDR3 spells CASSLASGTGNTGELFF. The CDR3, as DNA: TGTGCCAGCAGCTTAGCGTCCGGGACAGGGAACACCGGGGAGCTGTTTTTT.

This clonotype occurred a few times. The gene calls are TRBV11-2 and TRBJ2-7; D not resolved. The ends were cut back, 5 bases at V and 2 bases at J, with 19 bases in the middle. Germline V lookup: CDR1 SGHAT, CDR2 FQNNGV. There are 16 residues in the CDR3. The CDR3: CASSLGSGSGTYEQYF. CDR3 sequence (DNA): TGTGCCAGCAGCCTCGGTTCGGGTTCAGGCACCTACGAGCAGTACTTC.

Many counts were recorded for this clonotype. V is TRBV5-1 and J is TRBJ1-4; 9 bases match TRBD1. With 0 bases clipped from V and 3 bases from J, the junction kept 3 bases outside the gene matches. From germline, CDR1 is SGHRS and CDR2 YFSETQ. This CDR3 is 16 amino acids long. CDR3 region: CASSLEQGAANEKLFF. CDR3 DNA sequence: TGCGCCAGCAGCTTGGAACAGGGGGCTGCTAATGAAAAACTGTTTTTT.

This clonotype was found a few times. The chain uses TRBV4-1 and TRBJ1-1, with 8 bases matching TRBD1. V was pared by 3 bases and J by 5 bases, with 14 bases of the junction left unmatched. CDR3 size: 17 residues. Germline loops: CDR1 MGHRA, CDR2 YSYEKL. CDR3 DNA sequence: TGCGCCAGCAGCCAGCCCCGGGACAGGTGGCGGGAAACTGAAGCTTTCTTT. Its translation: CASSQPRDRWRETEAFF.